Sequencing of this T cell receptor (beta chain) was carried out in a study of CD8 T cells in Susac syndrome. Random-hexamer reverse transcription was applied to roughly 0.5 to 1 ug RNA. Using its own MiXCR run on the immunoSEQ multiplex PCR reads, TCRdb lists one record per CDR3 protein. The sample has about 200,000 distinct CDR3 sequences, 85% to 95% seen once. Sample: CD4+ T cells from PBMCs. The receptor was derived from a human donor in good health.

CDR3 nucleotides: TGCGCCAGCAGCCAAGATATCTGGACAGCTAGCAATCAGCCCCAGCATTTT. This codes for CASSQDIWTASNQPQHF. V gene TRBV4-3 combines with J gene TRBJ1-5, with D possibly being TRBD1 (6 bases). V was shortened by 0 bases and J by 0 bases, with 12 bases between the two germline ends. CDR1 and CDR2 (germline): LGHNA, YSLEER. The length of the CDR3 is 17 residues.